These T cell receptor beta chains were read from a single sample in a study of persistence of HIV-infected CD4 T cells. Antigens for these TCRs are unknown. Some clones are missing from TCRdb's copy, which holds only in-frame ones; the method was immunoSEQ multiplex PCR. The table has under 25,000 clones, approximately 79% seen once. This sample comprised CD4+ T cells sorted from PBMCs after roughly 20-hour stimulation, obtained from a patient who received antiretroviral therapy. The receptors shown here come from an adult man with HIV who was CMV-seropositive. The CDR3 runs from the conserved cysteine through the conserved F or W. The order of the fields is J gene, clone size, V gene, D gene, CDR3 DNA, CDR3 protein. D genes are given only for firm matches. Clone size is shown for a subset of rows, as once, few, many or a class of expanded clone.

TRBJ1-1 - TRBV3-1/TRBV3-2 - TGTGCCAGCAGCCAAGATCCTAGAAAGGGACGGAGTATGAACACTGAAGCTTTCTTT CASSQDPRKGRSMNTEAFF
TRBJ1-5 once TRBV7-9 - TGTGCCAGCAGCTTAGCGCCTTCGGAAGGCAATCAGCCCCAGCATTTT CASSLAPSEGNQPQHF
TRBJ1-5 - TRBV24-1 - TGTGCCACCAGTGATTTCCGGGCCAGGGTTGTCGGCAATCAGCCCCAGCATTTT CATSDFRARVVGNQPQHF
TRBJ2-1 - TRBV10-2 - TGCGCCAGCTCCCTGGCGGACAATGAGCAGTTCTTC CASSLADNEQFF
TRBJ2-2 - TRBV6-5 - TGTGCCAGCAGTTTCCGGCTAACCGGGGAGCTGTTTTTT CASSFRLTGELFF
TRBJ2-1 - TRBV4-2 - TGTGCCAGCAGCCAAGATTTGGACGGGAGCTCCTACAATGAGCAGTTCTTC CASSQDLDGSSYNEQFF
TRBJ2-3 - TRBV5-1 TRBD2 TGCGCCAGCAGCTCCGGACTAGCGGGAAGCACAGATACGCAGTATTTT CASSSGLAGSTDTQYF
TRBJ2-2 - TRBV10-2 - TGCGCCAGCAGTGAGTCAGGGGGGGTTAACACCGGGGAGCTGTTTTTT CASSESGGVNTGELFF
TRBJ2-3 - TRBV7-2 TRBD2 TGTGCCAGCAGCTTAGATCTGCGGGGGACTTTCACAGATACGCAGTATTTT CASSLDLRGTFTDTQYF
TRBJ1-1 - TRBV7-9 - TGTGCCAGCAGATACCAGGGCCACACTGAAGCTTTCTTT CASRYQGHTEAFF
TRBJ2-1 - TRBV5-4 - TGTGCCAGCAGCTTGGGTGGGACATCCGTGAATGAGCAGTTCTTC CASSLGGTSVNEQFF
TRBJ2-3 - TRBV2 - TGTGCCAGCAGTGACGTTCCAGATACGCAGTATTTT CASSDVPDTQYF
TRBJ2-7 - TRBV2 - TGTGCCGGAGCAGCCCCCGACGCTTACGAGCAGTACTTC CAGAAPDAYEQYF
TRBJ1-5 - TRBV27 - TGTGCCAGCAGTTCCGGGACGGGTATCGGGGGGCCCCAGCATTTT CASSSGTGIGGPQHF
TRBJ2-3 medium-sized TRBV9 - TGTGCCAGCAGCGTAGCTCTTTGGGCCGATACGCAGTATTTT CASSVALWADTQYF
TRBJ1-6 - TRBV3-1/TRBV3-2 - TGTGCCAGCAGCCAAAAACAGGGCTCACCCCTCCACTTT CASSQKQGSPLHF
TRBJ1-5 - TRBV28 TRBD1 TGTGCCAGCAGGCCGGGGACAGAGGGGGTTAAGCCCCAGCATTTT CASRPGTEGVKPQHF
TRBJ2-7 - TRBV5-1 - TGCGCCAGCAGCTTGGCGGCAGGATCGAGCTCCTACGAGCAGTACTTC CASSLAAGSSSYEQYF
TRBJ2-1 - TRBV30 - TGTGCCTGGAGTGACCCCAATGAGCAGTTCTTC CAWSDPNEQFF
TRBJ1-5 - TRBV6-1 - TGTGCCAGCAGTGACGGTTTGGGCCGACAGCCCCAGCATTTT CASSDGLGRQPQHF
TRBJ1-4 few TRBV7-8 TRBD1 TGTGCCAGCAGCTTATCATCAGGGGGCGCGACTAATGAAAAACTGTTTTTT CASSLSSGGATNEKLFF
TRBJ2-3 - TRBV4-1 TRBD2 TGCGCCAGCAGCCATCCAGGCGGGGGGGTCGCAGATACGCAGTATTTT CASSHPGGGVADTQYF
TRBJ1-1 - TRBV11-2 - TGTGCCAGCAGCTTAGGTGTCGCCCGCGCTGAATGGGGAGCTTTCTTT CASSLGVARAEWGAFF
TRBJ2-3 - TRBV5-1 - TGCGCCAGCAGCTTGGATGGGGGCGCAGATACGCAGTATTTT CASSLDGGADTQYF
TRBJ2-4 few TRBV9 - TGTGCCAGCAGCGTCGGGGAAGTACCCAAAAACATTCAGTACTTC CASSVGEVPKNIQYF
TRBJ1-2 - TRBV6-1 TRBD1 TGTGCCAGCAGTGCACCCCCGGGACAGGGAAGGTATGGCTACACCTTC CASSAPPGQGRYGYTF
TRBJ1-1 few TRBV6-5 - TGTGCCAGCAGTTACTCGAGAACGAGGATTGAAGCTTTCTTT CASSYSRTRIEAFF
TRBJ1-6 few TRBV2 TRBD1 TGTGCCAGCACCACTGAGGACAGGATAGCGCCAAATTCACCCCTCCACTTT CASTTEDRIAPNSPLHF
TRBJ1-2 - TRBV7-9 - TGTGCCAGCAGCCTCACCGGGGCCGGGGGATATGGCTACACCTTC CASSLTGAGGYGYTF
TRBJ2-7 - TRBV28 - TGTGCCAGCAGCGGCAAACAGGGGGGGGGCTACGAGCAGTACTTC CASSGKQGGGYEQYF
TRBJ2-7 - TRBV10-2 - TGCGCCAGCAGGTCTGGTCCTAGCTCCTACGAGCAGTACTTC CASRSGPSSYEQYF
TRBJ2-2 - TRBV7-3 - TGTGCCAGCAGCTTAAGGTTGGGGTCTGCCGGCGCCGGGAACACCGGGGAGCTGTTTTTT CASSLRLGSAGAGNTGELFF
TRBJ1-4 - TRBV11-2 - TGTGCCAGCAGCTTCCTCCTGATGGGTGCCGCGGGTGAAAAACTGTTTTTT CASSFLLMGAAGEKLFF
TRBJ1-6 few TRBV28 - TGTGCCAGCAGTATTGGTGGGCTTGCTTCACCCCTCCACTTT CASSIGGLASPLHF
TRBJ2-1 - TRBV18 - TGTGCCAGCTCACCTTCCGGGACAAATTCCTACAATGAGCAGTTCTTC CASSPSGTNSYNEQFF
TRBJ2-7 - TRBV6-2/TRBV6-3 - TGTGCCAGCAGTTACTCAGGGTCGCGGTACGAGCAGTACTTC CASSYSGSRYEQYF
TRBJ1-2 - TRBV18 - TGTGCCAGCTCACCTGGGCAGCCTCAAGTTTATGGCTACACCTTC CASSPGQPQVYGYTF
TRBJ2-7 medium-sized TRBV5-1 - TGCGCCAGCAGGGCCCAAAGCTCCTACGAGCAGTACTTC CASRAQSSYEQYF
TRBJ1-2 - TRBV5-4 TRBD1 TGTGCCAGCAGCTTGATTTCGGGACAGGGGGCCTATGGCTACACCTTC CASSLISGQGAYGYTF
TRBJ2-3 - TRBV2 TRBD2 TGTGCCAGCACCACGGGGACTAGCGGGAGCACAGATACGCAGTATTTT CASTTGTSGSTDTQYF
TRBJ2-1 - TRBV3-1/TRBV3-2 TRBD2 TGTGCCAGCAGCCGCCCCCCTAGCGGGGGGGTCGATGAGCAGTTCTTC CASSRPPSGGVDEQFF
TRBJ1-1 - TRBV7-3 - TGTGCCAGCAGCATACAGGCCGGGAGCACTGAAGCTTTCTTT CASSIQAGSTEAFF
TRBJ2-7 - TRBV3-1/TRBV3-2 - TGTGCCAGCAGCCAAGGGGCCAACGAGCAGTACTTC CASSQGANEQYF
TRBJ1-5 few TRBV27 TRBD1 TGTGCCAGCAGTGACGGGACAGGGGCCCTCAATCAGCCCCAGCATTTT CASSDGTGALNQPQHF
TRBJ2-7 once TRBV6-4 - TGTGCCAGCAGGCTGGGCAGGAGCTACGAGCAGTACTTC CASRLGRSYEQYF
TRBJ1-2 - TRBV7-2 TRBD1 TGTGCCAGCAGCTTAGCCTCATCGGGACAGGGTTTCTTTGGCTACACCTTC CASSLASSGQGFFGYTF
TRBJ2-1 - TRBV19 - TGTGCCAGTAGTATCTTTGGGTACTACAATGAGCAGTTCTTC CASSIFGYYNEQFF
TRBJ2-3 few TRBV7-9 - TGTGCCAGCAGCAAGGGGGGTTTGGGCATAGCAGATACGCAGTATTTT CASSKGGLGIADTQYF
TRBJ1-5 once TRBV7-9 - TGTGCCAGCAGCTTAGGTGGGGGGCCCAATCAGCCCCAGCATTTT CASSLGGGPNQPQHF
TRBJ2-5 - TRBV5-4 - TGTGCCAGCAGCTTGGCGGGCGGGATCCAAGAGACCCAGTACTTC CASSLAGGIQETQYF
TRBJ2-3 - TRBV2 TRBD1 TGTGCCAGCAGTGAAATCCGACAGGGACGGGGAGATACGCAGTATTTT CASSEIRQGRGDTQYF
TRBJ2-3 few TRBV12-3/TRBV12-4 TRBD1 TGTGCCAGCACTCAGGGGGCCGGTACGCAGTATTTT CASTQGAGTQYF
TRBJ2-7 - TRBV18 TRBD2 TGTGCCAGCTCACCCGTCCGAGGACTAGCGGGGTTCGAGCAGTACTTC CASSPVRGLAGFEQYF
TRBJ2-2 - TRBV25-1 TRBD2 TGTGCCAGCAGAGTAGCGGGGTACACCGGGGAGCTGTTTTTT CASRVAGYTGELFF
TRBJ1-2 - TRBV3-1/TRBV3-2 - TGTGCCAGCAGCCATATGACACGGGGCTACACCTTC CASSHMTRGYTF
TRBJ1-2 - TRBV27 - TGTGCCAGCAGACCCCCGGAGGGCTGTGGCTACACCTTC CASRPPEGCGYTF
TRBJ1-3 few TRBV15 - TGTGCCACCAGCAGAGAGGGTCTGGGAACCTCTGGAAACACCATATATTTT CATSREGLGTSGNTIYF